Sequencing of this T cell receptor beta chain was carried out in a study of monozygotic twins with cystic fibrosis. TCRdb keeps only in-frame clones here, not all; method: immunoSEQ multiplex PCR. This sample has 13,000 to 15,000 clones, with approximately 90% found just once. V was pared by 6 bases and J by 5 bases, with 5 bases of the junction left unmatched. The CDR3 sequence is 14 residues long. Germline V gene lookup returns CDR1 LNHDA and CDR2 SQIVND (reference sequence). This TCR derives from a boy aged 5 to 17 with cystic fibrosis. This rearrangement joins TRBV19 to TRBJ1-4, with TRBD1 matching over 8 bases. Material: blood. The CDR3 DNA sequence: TGTGCCAGTAGCCCGGACAGGGTAAATGAAAAACTGTTTTTT. Translated: CASSPDRVNEKLFF.